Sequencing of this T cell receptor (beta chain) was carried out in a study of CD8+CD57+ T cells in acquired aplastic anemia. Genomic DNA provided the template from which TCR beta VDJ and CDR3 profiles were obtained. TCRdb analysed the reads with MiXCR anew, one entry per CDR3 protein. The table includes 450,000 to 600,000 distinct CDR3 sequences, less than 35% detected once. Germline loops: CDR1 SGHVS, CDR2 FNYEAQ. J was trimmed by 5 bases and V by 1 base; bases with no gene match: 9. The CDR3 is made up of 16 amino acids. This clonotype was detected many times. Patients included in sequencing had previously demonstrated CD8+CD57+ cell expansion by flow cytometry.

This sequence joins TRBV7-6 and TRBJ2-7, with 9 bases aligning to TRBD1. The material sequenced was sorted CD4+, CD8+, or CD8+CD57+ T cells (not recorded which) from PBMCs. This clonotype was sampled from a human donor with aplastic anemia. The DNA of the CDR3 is TGTGCCAGCAGCTTAGATTGGACAGGGGAGGGCAACGAGCAGTACTTC. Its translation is CASSLDWTGEGNEQYF.